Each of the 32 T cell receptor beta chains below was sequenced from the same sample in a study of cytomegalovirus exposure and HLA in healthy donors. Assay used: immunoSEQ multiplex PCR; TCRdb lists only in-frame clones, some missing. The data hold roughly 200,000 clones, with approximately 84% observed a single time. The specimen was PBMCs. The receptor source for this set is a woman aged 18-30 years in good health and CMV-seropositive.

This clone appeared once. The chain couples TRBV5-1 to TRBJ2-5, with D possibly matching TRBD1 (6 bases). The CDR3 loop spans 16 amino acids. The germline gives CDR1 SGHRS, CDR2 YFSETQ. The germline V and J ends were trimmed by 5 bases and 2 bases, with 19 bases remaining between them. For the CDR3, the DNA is TGCGCCAGCAGACCCTCCACCGGGACAAAACAAGAGACCCAGTACTTC. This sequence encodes CASRPSTGTKQETQYF.

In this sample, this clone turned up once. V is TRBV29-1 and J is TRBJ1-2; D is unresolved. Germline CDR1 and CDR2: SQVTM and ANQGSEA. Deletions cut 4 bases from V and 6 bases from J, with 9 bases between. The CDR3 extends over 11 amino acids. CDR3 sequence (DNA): TGCAGCGTTGGGGGAGCCGATGGCTACACCTTC. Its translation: CSVGGADGYTF.

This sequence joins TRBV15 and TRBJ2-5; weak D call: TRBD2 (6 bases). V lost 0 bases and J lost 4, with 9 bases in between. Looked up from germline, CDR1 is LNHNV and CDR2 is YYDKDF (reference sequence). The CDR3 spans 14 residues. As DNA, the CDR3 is TGTGCCACCAGCAGAGATCGGGGAGGAGAGACCCAGTACTTC. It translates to CATSRDRGGETQYF.

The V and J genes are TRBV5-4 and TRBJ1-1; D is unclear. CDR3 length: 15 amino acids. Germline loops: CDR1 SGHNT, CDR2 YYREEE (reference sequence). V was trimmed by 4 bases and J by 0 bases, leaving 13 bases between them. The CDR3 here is CASSPKGGMNTEAFF. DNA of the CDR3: TGTGCCAGCAGCCCCAAGGGAGGTATGAACACTGAAGCTTTCTTT.

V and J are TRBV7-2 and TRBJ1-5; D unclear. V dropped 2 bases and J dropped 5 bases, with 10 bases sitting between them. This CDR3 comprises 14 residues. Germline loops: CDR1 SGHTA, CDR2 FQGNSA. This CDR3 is CASSLNPEDQPQHF. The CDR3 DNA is TGTGCCAGCAGCTTAAACCCCGAGGATCAGCCCCAGCATTTT.

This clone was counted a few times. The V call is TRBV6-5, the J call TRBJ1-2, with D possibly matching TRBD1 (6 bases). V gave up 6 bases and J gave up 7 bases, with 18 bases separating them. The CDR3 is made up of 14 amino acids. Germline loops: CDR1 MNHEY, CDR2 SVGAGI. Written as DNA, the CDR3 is TGTGCCAGCAGCTTGACAGGAGGTGTTGGTGGCTACACCTTC. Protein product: CASSLTGGVGGYTF.

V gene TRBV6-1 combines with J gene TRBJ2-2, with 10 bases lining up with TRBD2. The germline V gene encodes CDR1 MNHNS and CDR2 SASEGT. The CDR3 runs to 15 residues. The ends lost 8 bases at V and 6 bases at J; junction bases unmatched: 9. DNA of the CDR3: TGTGCCAGCCGGCGGGAGCGGGGGGGTTCCGGGGAGCTGTTTTTT. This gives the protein CASRRERGGSGELFF.

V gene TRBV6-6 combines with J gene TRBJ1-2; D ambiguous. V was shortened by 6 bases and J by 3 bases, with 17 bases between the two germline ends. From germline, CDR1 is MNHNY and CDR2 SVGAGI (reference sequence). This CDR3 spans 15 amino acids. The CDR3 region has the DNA TGTGCCAGCAGAGGAGGACCTACTGGTGACTATGGCTACACCTTC. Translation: CASRGGPTGDYGYTF.

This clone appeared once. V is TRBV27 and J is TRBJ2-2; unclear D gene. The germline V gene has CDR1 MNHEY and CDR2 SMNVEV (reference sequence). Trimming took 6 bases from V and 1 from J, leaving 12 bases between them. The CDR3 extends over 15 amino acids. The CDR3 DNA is TGTGCCAGCAGGACAAACCAGAAGAACACCGGGGAGCTGTTTTTT. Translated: CASRTNQKNTGELFF.

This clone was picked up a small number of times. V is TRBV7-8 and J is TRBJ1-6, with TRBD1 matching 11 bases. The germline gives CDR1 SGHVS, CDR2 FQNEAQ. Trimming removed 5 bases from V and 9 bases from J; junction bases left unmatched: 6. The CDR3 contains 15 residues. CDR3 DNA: TGTGCCAGCAGCACCACCGGGACAGGGGGTTCACCCCTCCACTTT. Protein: CASSTTGTGGSPLHF.

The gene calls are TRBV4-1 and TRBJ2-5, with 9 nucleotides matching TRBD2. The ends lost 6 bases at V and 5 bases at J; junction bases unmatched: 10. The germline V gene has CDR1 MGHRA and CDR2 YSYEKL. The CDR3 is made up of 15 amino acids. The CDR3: CASSLSGTSRETQYF. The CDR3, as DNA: TGCGCCAGCAGTCTAAGCGGGACTAGCAGGGAGACCCAGTACTTC.

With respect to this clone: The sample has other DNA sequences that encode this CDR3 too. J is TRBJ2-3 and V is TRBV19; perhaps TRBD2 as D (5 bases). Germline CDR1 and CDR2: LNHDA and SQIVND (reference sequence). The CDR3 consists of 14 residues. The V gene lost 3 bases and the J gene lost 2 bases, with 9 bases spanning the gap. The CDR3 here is CASSIGLFTDTQYF. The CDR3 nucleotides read TGTGCCAGTAGTATCGGACTCTTCACAGATACGCAGTATTTT.

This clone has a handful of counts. The CDR3 loop reads CASSLEGQFSQPQHF. DNA of the CDR3: TGTGCCAGCAGCTTAGAGGGACAGTTCAGTCAGCCCCAGCATTTT. This chain joins TRBV7-9 and TRBJ1-5, with 7 bases matching TRBD1. CDR1 is SEHNR, CDR2 FQNEAQ, per germline (reference sequence). CDR3 length: 15 residues. V was clipped by 1 base and J by 6 bases; unmatched bases: 6.

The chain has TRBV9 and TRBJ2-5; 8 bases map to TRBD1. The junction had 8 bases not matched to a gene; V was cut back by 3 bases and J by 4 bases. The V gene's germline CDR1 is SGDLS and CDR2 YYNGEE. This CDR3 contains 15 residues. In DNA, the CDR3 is TGTGCCAGCAGCGCCAACAGGGGGGAAGGAGAGACCCAGTACTTC. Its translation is CASSANRGEGETQYF.

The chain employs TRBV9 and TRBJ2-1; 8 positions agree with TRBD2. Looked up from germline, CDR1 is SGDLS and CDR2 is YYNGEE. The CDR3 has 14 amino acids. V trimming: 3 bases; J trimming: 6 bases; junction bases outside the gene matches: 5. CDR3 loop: CASSEVAGGNEQFF. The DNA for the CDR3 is TGTGCCAGCAGCGAGGTTGCGGGGGGCAATGAGCAGTTCTTC.

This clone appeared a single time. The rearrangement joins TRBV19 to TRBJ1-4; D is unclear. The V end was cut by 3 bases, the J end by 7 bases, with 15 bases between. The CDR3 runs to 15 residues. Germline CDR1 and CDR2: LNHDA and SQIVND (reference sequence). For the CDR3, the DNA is TGTGCCAGTAGTATTCTGGGCACGACCAGTGAAAAACTGTTTTTT. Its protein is CASSILGTTSEKLFF.

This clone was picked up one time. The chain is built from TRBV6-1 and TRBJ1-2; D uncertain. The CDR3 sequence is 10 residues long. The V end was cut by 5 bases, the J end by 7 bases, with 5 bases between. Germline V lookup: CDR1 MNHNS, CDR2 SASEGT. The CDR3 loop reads CASSRGGYTF. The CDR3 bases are TGTGCCAGCAGTCGAGGTGGCTACACCTTC.

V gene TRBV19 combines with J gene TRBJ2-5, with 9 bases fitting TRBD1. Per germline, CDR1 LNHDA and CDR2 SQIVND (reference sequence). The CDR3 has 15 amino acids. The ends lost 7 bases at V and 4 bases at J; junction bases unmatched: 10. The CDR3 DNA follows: TGTGCCAGTAAATTTACCGGGACAGGGATAGAGACCCAGTACTTC. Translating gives CASKFTGTGIETQYF.

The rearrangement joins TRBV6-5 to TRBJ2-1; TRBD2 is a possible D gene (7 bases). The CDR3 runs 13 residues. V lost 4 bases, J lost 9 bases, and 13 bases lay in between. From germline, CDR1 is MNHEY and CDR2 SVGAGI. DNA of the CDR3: TGTGCCAGCAGTTCTCAGGGGAGGGGTGAGCAGTTCTTC. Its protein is CASSSQGRGEQFF.

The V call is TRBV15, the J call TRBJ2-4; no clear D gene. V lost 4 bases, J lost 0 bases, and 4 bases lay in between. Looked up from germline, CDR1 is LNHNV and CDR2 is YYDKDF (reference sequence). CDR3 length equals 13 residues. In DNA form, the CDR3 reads TGTGCCACCAGCACAAAAGCCAAAAACATTCAGTACTTC. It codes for CATSTKAKNIQYF.

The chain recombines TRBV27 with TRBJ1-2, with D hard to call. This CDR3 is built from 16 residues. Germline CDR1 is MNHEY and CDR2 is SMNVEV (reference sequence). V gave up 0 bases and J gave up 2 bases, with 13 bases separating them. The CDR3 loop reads CASSLSIGGRNYGYTF. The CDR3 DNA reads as TGTGCCAGCAGTTTATCGATCGGCGGAAGAAACTATGGCTACACCTTC.

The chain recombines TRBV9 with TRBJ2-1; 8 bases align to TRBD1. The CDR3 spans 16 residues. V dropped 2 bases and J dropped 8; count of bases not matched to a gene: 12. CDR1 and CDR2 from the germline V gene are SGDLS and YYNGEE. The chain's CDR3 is CASSVMGRGRIDEQFF. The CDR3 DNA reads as TGTGCCAGCAGCGTGATGGGCAGGGGGCGCATCGATGAGCAGTTCTTC.

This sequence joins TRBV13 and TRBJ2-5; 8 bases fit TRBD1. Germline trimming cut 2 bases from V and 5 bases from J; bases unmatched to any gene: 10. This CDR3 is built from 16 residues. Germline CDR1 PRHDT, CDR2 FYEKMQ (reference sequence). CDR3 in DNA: TGTGCCAGCAGCTTAAAAGAGACAGGGGAAACGGAGACCCAGTACTTC. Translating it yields CASSLKETGETETQYF.

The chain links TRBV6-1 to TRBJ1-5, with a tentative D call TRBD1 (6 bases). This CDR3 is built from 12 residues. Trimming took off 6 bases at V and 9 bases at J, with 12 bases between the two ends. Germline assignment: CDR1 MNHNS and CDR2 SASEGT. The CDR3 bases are TGTGCCAGCAGCCTAACAGGGCCGCCCCAGCATTTT. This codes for CASSLTGPPQHF.

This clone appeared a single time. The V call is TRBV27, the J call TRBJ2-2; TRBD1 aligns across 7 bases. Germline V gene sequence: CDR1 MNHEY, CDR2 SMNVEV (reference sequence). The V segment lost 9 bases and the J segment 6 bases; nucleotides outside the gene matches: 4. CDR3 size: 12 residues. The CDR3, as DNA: TGTGCCAGTAGACAGGGATCCGGGGAGCTGTTTTTT. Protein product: CASRQGSGELFF.

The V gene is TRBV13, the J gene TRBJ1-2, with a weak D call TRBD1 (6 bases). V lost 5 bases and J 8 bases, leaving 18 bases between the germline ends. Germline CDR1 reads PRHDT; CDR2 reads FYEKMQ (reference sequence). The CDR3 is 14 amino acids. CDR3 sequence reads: CASSQSGALWGYTF. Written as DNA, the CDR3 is TGTGCCAGCAGCCAGTCAGGGGCTTTATGGGGCTACACCTTC.

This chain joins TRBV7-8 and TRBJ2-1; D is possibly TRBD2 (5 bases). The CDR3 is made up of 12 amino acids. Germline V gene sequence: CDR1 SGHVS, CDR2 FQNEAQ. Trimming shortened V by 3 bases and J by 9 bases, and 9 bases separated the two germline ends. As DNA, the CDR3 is TGTGCCAGCAGCTTTGGTGGAGGTGAGCAGTTCTTC. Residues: CASSFGGGEQFF.

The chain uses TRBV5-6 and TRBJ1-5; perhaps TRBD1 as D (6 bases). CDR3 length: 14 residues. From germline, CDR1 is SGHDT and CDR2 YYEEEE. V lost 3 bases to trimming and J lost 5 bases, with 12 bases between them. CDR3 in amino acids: CASSSTGRDQPQHF. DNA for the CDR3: TGTGCCAGCAGCTCGACAGGAAGAGATCAGCCCCAGCATTTT.

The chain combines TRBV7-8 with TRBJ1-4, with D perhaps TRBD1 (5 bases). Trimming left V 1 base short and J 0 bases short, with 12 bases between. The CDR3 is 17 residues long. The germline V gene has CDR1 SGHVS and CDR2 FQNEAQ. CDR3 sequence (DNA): TGTGCCAGCAGCTTAGACAGGCGTCTAACAACTAATGAAAAACTGTTTTTT. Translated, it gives CASSLDRRLTTNEKLFF.

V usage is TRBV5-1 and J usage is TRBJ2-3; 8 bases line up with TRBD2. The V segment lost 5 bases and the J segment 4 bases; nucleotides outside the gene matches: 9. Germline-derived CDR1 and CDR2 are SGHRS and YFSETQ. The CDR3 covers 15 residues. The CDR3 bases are TGCGCCAGCAGTCAGACGGGGGGGCTTGCAGATACGCAGTATTTT. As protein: CASSQTGGLADTQYF.

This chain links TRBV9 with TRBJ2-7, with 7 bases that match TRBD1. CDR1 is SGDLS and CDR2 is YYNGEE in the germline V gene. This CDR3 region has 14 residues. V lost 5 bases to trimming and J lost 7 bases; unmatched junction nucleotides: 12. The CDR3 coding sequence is TGTGCCAGCAGTCCTCACCACAGGGGCGCTGAGCAGTACTTC. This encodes CASSPHHRGAEQYF.

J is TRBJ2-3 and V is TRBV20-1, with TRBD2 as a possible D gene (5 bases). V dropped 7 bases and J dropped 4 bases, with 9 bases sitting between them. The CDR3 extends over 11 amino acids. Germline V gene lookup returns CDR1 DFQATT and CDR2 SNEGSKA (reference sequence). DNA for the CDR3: TGCAGTGAGAGGGTGGCAGATACGCAGTATTTT. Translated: CSERVADTQYF.